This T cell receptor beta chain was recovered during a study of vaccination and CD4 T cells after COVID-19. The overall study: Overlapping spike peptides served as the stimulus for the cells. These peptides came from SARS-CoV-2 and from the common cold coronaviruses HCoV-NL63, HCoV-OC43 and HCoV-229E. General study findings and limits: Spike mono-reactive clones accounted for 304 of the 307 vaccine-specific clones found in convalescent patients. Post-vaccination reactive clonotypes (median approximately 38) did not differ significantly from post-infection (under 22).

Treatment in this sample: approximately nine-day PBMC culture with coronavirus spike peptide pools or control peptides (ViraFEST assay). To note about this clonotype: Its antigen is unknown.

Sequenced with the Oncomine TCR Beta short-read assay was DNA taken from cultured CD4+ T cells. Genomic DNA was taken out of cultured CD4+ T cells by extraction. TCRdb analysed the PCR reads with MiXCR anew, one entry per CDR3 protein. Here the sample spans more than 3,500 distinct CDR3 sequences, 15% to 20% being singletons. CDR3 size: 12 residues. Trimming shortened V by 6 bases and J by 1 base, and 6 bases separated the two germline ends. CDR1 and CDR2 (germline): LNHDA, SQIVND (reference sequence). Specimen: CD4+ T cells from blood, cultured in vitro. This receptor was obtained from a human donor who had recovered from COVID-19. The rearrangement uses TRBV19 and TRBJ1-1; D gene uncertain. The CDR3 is CASSFPNTEAFF. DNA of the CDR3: TGTGCCAGTAGCTTCCCGAACACTGAAGCTTTCTTT.